Presented here are 32 T cell receptor beta chains from one specimen sequenced in a study of Ad26.COV2.S vaccination and SARS-CoV-2 variants. The table came from immunoSEQ multiplex PCR; TCRdb's copy has only in-frame clones and leaves some out. The top ten hold around 10% of the sample, which has around 300,000 clones, approximately 86% seen once. Treatment meaning: around 19 received Ad26.COV2.S at low or high dose, single or two shots; 5 received placebo; per-sample allocation not given. The study sampled participants on day 63 after the first vaccine or placebo injection. Here the sequenced sample was peripheral blood, taken in a trial of Ad26.COV2.S vaccine versus placebo. The receptors come from a person between 18 and 65 years old who received the Ad26.COV2.S COVID-19 vaccine or a placebo.

V gene TRBV4-3 combines with J gene TRBJ2-6; D gene uncertain. Trimming shortened V by 4 bases and J by 4 bases, and 14 bases separated the two germline ends. The CDR3 sequence is 16 residues long. Germline loops: CDR1 LGHNA, CDR2 YSLEER. CDR3 nucleotide sequence: TGCGCCAGCAGCCCGGACCTGCTGAGGGGGGCCAACGTCCTGACTTTC. Its protein product is CASSPDLLRGANVLTF.

The chain uses TRBV12-2 and TRBJ1-2. TRBV12-2 corresponds to a pseudogene. CDR3 length: 13 amino acids. This CDR3 reads CASRLDCIYGYTF. The DNA of the CDR3 is TGTGCAAGTCGCTTAGATTGTATCTATGGCTACACCTTC.

The chain recombines TRBV4-3 with TRBJ2-1; TRBD1 is a possible D gene (6 bases). V shed 0 bases and J shed 4 bases, with 16 bases lying between them. The CDR3 consists of 17 residues. The germline gives CDR1 LGHNA, CDR2 YSLEER. CDR3 DNA: TGCGCCAGCAGCCAAGATTGGGGGCATATCGGGTACAATGAGCAGTTCTTC. This gives the protein CASSQDWGHIGYNEQFF.

The gene calls are TRBV7-2 and TRBJ1-4, with D possibly TRBD1 on 5 matching bases. The ends were cut back, 1 base at V and 5 bases at J, with 11 bases in the middle. CDR3 length: 15 amino acids. The V gene's germline CDR1 is SGHTA and CDR2 FQGNSA. CDR3 sequence reads: CASSLVQGPNEKLFF. The CDR3 coding sequence is TGTGCCAGCAGCTTAGTCCAGGGACCGAATGAAAAACTGTTTTTT.

The V and J genes are TRBV6-6 and TRBJ2-7, with a weak D call TRBD1 (5 bases). V lost 6 bases and J 3 bases, leaving 12 bases between the germline ends. The germline gives CDR1 MNHNY, CDR2 SVGAGI (reference sequence). The CDR3 contains 13 residues. The DNA for the CDR3 is TGTGCCAGCAGACCAGGGTTCCGCTACGAGCAGTACTTC. This translates into CASRPGFRYEQYF.

This clone has just one count. This chain connects TRBV5-1 to TRBJ2-3, with D hard to call. V shed 4 bases and J shed 1 base, with 13 bases lying between them. Germline lookup yields CDR1 SGHRS and CDR2 YFSETQ. The CDR3 loop spans 15 amino acids. CDR3 sequence reads: CASSPEPPRTDTQYF. CDR3 coding DNA: TGCGCCAGCAGCCCCGAGCCACCCCGCACAGATACGCAGTATTTT.

CDR3 residues: CASSLQGLTYEQYF. As DNA, the CDR3 is TGTGCCAGCAGTTTACAGGGGCTGACCTACGAGCAGTACTTC. The rearrangement links TRBV2 to TRBJ2-7; 7 bases line up with TRBD1. There are 14 residues in the CDR3. Trimming took 5 bases from V and 2 from J; bases not matched to a gene: 6. Per the germline V gene, CDR1 is SNHLY and CDR2 is FYNNEI.

This chain connects TRBV5-4 to TRBJ2-3; 12 bases align to TRBD1. The CDR3 runs to 17 residues. The germline CDR1 and CDR2 sequences are SGHNT and YYREEE (reference sequence). V was clipped by 4 bases and J by 3 bases; unmatched bases: 9. CDR3 protein: CASSRGQGAGVTDTQYF. Here the CDR3 DNA reads TGTGCCAGCAGCCGGGGACAGGGGGCGGGGGTAACAGATACGCAGTATTTT.

This chain uses TRBV6-5 with TRBJ2-5, with 8 bases matching TRBD1. Germline V gene lookup returns CDR1 MNHEY and CDR2 SVGAGI. The V segment lost 6 bases and the J segment 4 bases; nucleotides outside the gene matches: 7. The CDR3 is made up of 14 amino acids. The DNA for the CDR3 is TGTGCCAGCAGCACAGGGGGTCAGGGAGAGACCCAGTACTTC. This gives the protein CASSTGGQGETQYF.

The CDR3 loop reads CASSSTGTYGYTF. The CDR3 nucleotides read TGTGCCAGCAGCTCTACAGGGACCTATGGCTACACCTTC. The rearrangement links TRBV5-6 to TRBJ1-2; a possible D gene is TRBD1 (6 bases). V was pared by 3 bases and J by 4 bases, with 10 bases between. This CDR3 is 13 amino acids long. CDR1 is SGHDT and CDR2 is YYEEEE in the germline V gene.

This clone was seen a few times. The chain is built from TRBV12-3 or TRBV12-4 and TRBJ1-5, with 7 nucleotides matching TRBD1. V shed 8 bases and J 7 bases; nucleotides not matched to a gene: 8. The CDR3 has 13 amino acids. CDR3 sequence: CASASGGGQPQHF. The CDR3 bases are TGTGCCAGCGCCTCAGGGGGAGGACAGCCCCAGCATTTT.

V and J are TRBV10-1 and TRBJ2-3; 8 bases are shared with TRBD2. CDR1 WNHNN and CDR2 SYGVQD come from the germline V gene (reference sequence). Losses at the gene ends were 1 base for V and 0 bases for J; bases not matched to a gene: 18. The CDR3 has 21 residues. Here the CDR3 DNA reads TGCGCCAGCAGTGAGTTCCTAGCGGGTGGGTCTATTGTCCCTAGCACAGATACGCAGTATTTT. Its protein product is CASSEFLAGGSIVPSTDTQYF.

The chain links TRBV7-6 to TRBJ2-3; TRBD2 matches at 11 bases. V was pared by 5 bases and J by 6 bases, with 7 bases of the junction left unmatched. The CDR3 covers 15 residues. Germline assignment: CDR1 SGHVS and CDR2 FNYEAQ. The CDR3 sequence is CASSPSGGISDTQYF. DNA for the CDR3: TGTGCCAGCAGCCCTAGCGGGGGGATAAGCGATACGCAGTATTTT.

The V call is TRBV18, the J call TRBJ2-2, with 9 bases matching TRBD1. Unmatched junction bases numbered 13, after V lost 4 bases and J lost 4 bases. The CDR3 has 18 residues. Germline-derived CDR1 and CDR2 are KGHSH and LQKENI. DNA of the CDR3: TGTGCCAGCTCACTGACACCAACAGGGGGCGAGAGCACCGGGGAGCTGTTTTTT. Residues: CASSLTPTGGESTGELFF. Full variable domain (remainder filled in from reference TRBV18 and TRBJ2-2): NAGVMQNPRHLVRRRGQEARLRCSPMKGHSHVYWYRQLPEEGLKFMVYLQKENIIDESGMPKERFSAEFPKEGPSILRIQQVVRGDSAAYFCASSLTPTGGESTGELFFGEGSRLTVL.

This rearrangement joins TRBV7-2 to TRBJ1-2; a possible D gene is TRBD1 (5 bases). Germline values: CDR1 SGHTA, CDR2 FQGNSA. The CDR3 has 13 amino acids. The ends were cut back, 5 bases at V and 6 bases at J, with 13 bases in the middle. CDR3 sequence reads: CASSTRVGDGYTF. In DNA, the CDR3 is TGTGCCAGCAGCACCCGGGTGGGGGATGGCTACACCTTC.

J is TRBJ2-1 and V is TRBV5-6; D is possibly TRBD2 (5 bases). Germline V CDR1 and CDR2: SGHDT, YYEEEE. CDR3 length: 18 residues. V lost 1 base and J lost 4, with 21 bases in between. Here the CDR3 reads CASSLQWSGLSQYNEQFF. The CDR3, as DNA: TGTGCCAGCAGCTTGCAGTGGAGCGGACTGTCCCAATACAATGAGCAGTTCTTC.

The chain employs TRBV12-3 or TRBV12-4 and TRBJ2-7; D unresolved. The CDR3 is 13 residues long. V lost 1 base and J 3 bases, leaving 7 bases between the germline ends. The CDR3, as DNA: TGTGCCAGCAGTTTAGGGGGATACTACGAGCAGTACTTC. Its translation is CASSLGGYYEQYF.

Only a few counts were recorded for this clone. J is TRBJ2-6 and V is TRBV25-1; D call uncertain. The CDR3 consists of 15 residues. The V end was cut by 6 bases, the J end by 5 bases, with 14 bases between. CDR1 is MGHDK and CDR2 is SYGVNS in the germline V gene. CDR3: CASSDGVERANVLTF. CDR3 sequence (DNA): TGTGCCAGCAGCGATGGAGTTGAGAGGGCCAACGTCCTGACTTTC.

The chain recombines TRBV7-3 with TRBJ2-1; D possibly uses TRBD1 or TRBD2 (5 bases each). V was shortened by 4 bases and J by 8 bases, with 15 bases between the two germline ends. Per the germline V gene, CDR1 is SGHTA and CDR2 is FQGTGA. The CDR3 spans 14 residues. The CDR3 spells CASSSSGTAYEQFF. The CDR3 DNA sequence: TGTGCCAGCAGCTCTTCCGGGACGGCTTATGAGCAGTTCTTC.

This chain uses TRBV5-6 with TRBJ1-2; 9 nucleotides match TRBD1. CDR1 is SGHDT and CDR2 is YYEEEE in the germline V gene. The V and J ends lost 3 bases and 8 bases, in that order; junction bases with no gene match: 5. The CDR3 loop spans 13 amino acids. The CDR3 sequence is CASSWGQGGGYTF. The DNA for the CDR3 is TGTGCCAGCAGCTGGGGACAGGGAGGAGGCTACACCTTC.

The chain joins TRBV6-5 to TRBJ1-6; TRBD1 aligns across 7 bases. This CDR3 contains 15 residues. Germline CDR1 is MNHEY and CDR2 is SVGAGI. With V trimmed by 2 bases and J by 6 bases, 4 bases remained unmatched. The CDR3 region has the DNA TGTGCCAGCAGTTACATGGGACAGTTTAATTCACCCCTCCACTTT. The encoded protein is CASSYMGQFNSPLHF.

The chain joins TRBV18 to TRBJ1-5; D unclear. This CDR3 has 14 amino acids. V was clipped by 3 bases and J by 7 bases, with 13 bases between them. The germline V gene has CDR1 KGHSH and CDR2 LQKENI. The CDR3 spells CASSPTEGRQPQHF. In nucleotides, the CDR3 is TGTGCCAGCTCACCGACGGAGGGAAGGCAGCCCCAGCATTTT.

This clone was observed a handful of times. The gene calls are TRBV25-1 and TRBJ1-1; unclear D gene. V lost 7 bases and J lost 1, with 7 bases in between. This CDR3 is built from 12 residues. Germline lookup yields CDR1 MGHDK and CDR2 SYGVNS. For the CDR3, the DNA is TGTGCCAGCAACCCAGGGAACACTGAAGCTTTCTTT. Translated, it gives CASNPGNTEAFF.

V and J are TRBV14 and TRBJ1-1; D gene unclear. V lost 0 bases to trimming and J lost 6 bases, with 11 bases between them. Germline assignment: CDR1 SGHDN and CDR2 FVKESK. This CDR3 is built from 14 residues. The CDR3 nucleotides read TGTGCCAGCAGCCAAGATTTCTGGGCTTCTGAAGCTTTCTTT. Translated: CASSQDFWASEAFF.

The chain combines TRBV12-3 or TRBV12-4 with TRBJ1-5, with D possibly being TRBD1 (5 bases). V gave up 5 bases and J gave up 2 bases, with 7 bases separating them. This CDR3 is built from 13 residues. CDR3 sequence: CASSTTGNQPQHF. The CDR3 region has the DNA TGTGCCAGCAGTACGACAGGCAATCAGCCCCAGCATTTT.

The chain has TRBV7-3 and TRBJ2-1; 9 bases are shared with TRBD2. Germline V CDR1 and CDR2: SGHTA, FQGTGA. The CDR3 covers 17 residues. V lost 1 base to trimming and J lost 1 base; unmatched junction nucleotides: 5. CDR3 nucleotide sequence: TGTGCCAGCAGCTTAAGGGCGGGAGGGCCTTCCTACAATGAGCAGTTCTTC. Its protein product is CASSLRAGGPSYNEQFF.

The CDR3 is CASSAHPGQVCSGANVLTF. The CDR3 DNA is TGTGCCAGCAGCGCTCACCCTGGACAGGTTTGCTCTGGGGCCAACGTCCTGACTTTC. The chain couples TRBV21-1 to TRBJ2-6; no DNA check was done on the table's D call, TRBD1. TRBV21-1 corresponds to a pseudogene. This CDR3 contains 19 residues.

V and J are TRBV12-3 or TRBV12-4 and TRBJ1-1, with TRBD1 as a possible D gene (5 bases). This CDR3 has 13 residues. Trimming took 10 bases from V and 1 from J, leaving 13 bases between them. As DNA, the CDR3 is TGTGCCACTCGAGGGACGGCGAACACTGAAGCTTTCTTT. Its translation: CATRGTANTEAFF.

The rearrangement joins TRBV19 to TRBJ2-7; D is possibly TRBD1 or TRBD2 (5 bases each). Germline values: CDR1 LNHDA, CDR2 SQIVND (reference sequence). The ends were cut back, 5 bases at V and 2 bases at J, with 16 bases in the middle. The CDR3 runs 15 residues. In nucleotides, the CDR3 is TGTGCCAGTAGTGCCACCTGGGACGGCACCTACGAGCAGTACTTC. This encodes CASSATWDGTYEQYF.

This rearrangement joins TRBV4-1 to TRBJ2-5, with 10 bases lining up with TRBD2. V lost 4 bases and J lost 4; bases outside the gene matches: 3. The CDR3 length is 14 residues. Germline CDR1 is MGHRA and CDR2 is YSYEKL. CDR3 loop: CASSLGLALETQYF. The CDR3 coding sequence is TGCGCCAGCAGCCTGGGACTAGCGCTAGAGACCCAGTACTTC.

CDR3 bases: TGTGCCAGCACCCTGGAGGGTGCTGGTAACTATGGCTACACCTTC. It translates to CASTLEGAGNYGYTF. This rearrangement joins TRBV2 to TRBJ1-2; D remains unclear. V lost 7 bases and J lost 1, with 16 bases in between. This CDR3 is 15 amino acids long. CDR1 is SNHLY and CDR2 is FYNNEI in the germline V gene.

This rearrangement joins TRBV29-1 to TRBJ2-7; D gene ambiguous. The germline gives CDR1 SQVTM, CDR2 ANQGSEA. CDR3 size: 13 residues. The V gene lost 0 bases and the J gene lost 3 bases, with 9 bases spanning the gap. CDR3 in DNA: TGCAGCGTTGAAGAAAGGTACAGCTACGAGCAGTACTTC. As protein: CSVEERYSYEQYF.